The clone carrying this T cell receptor (beta chain) occurred a few times. Its antigen is currently unknown. The CDR3 contains 14 residues. The germline V gene encodes CDR1 MNHNS and CDR2 SASEGT. V was clipped by 6 bases and J by 0 bases, with 11 bases between them. The data were taken from a study of T-cell reconstitution after alpha-beta-depleted transplantation in children. Whole-study findings and limits: Expanded graft clones, several hundred of them, were reportedly the source of alpha-beta T cells about two months after transplant. Most T-cell counts and diversity one year after the transplant came from T cells that were newly produced.

Unique molecular identifiers featured in how the TCRbeta library was prepared. A single record per CDR3 protein comes from TCRdb applying MiXCR to the PCR reads. This sample yields approximately 300,000 distinct CDR3 sequences, of which 6% to 10% are seen a single time; approximately 9% belongs to the top ten. This receptor was taken from a female patient under 10 years old who had a stem cell transplant for Fanconi anemia, so the T cells may come from the graft donor. The sample consisted of peripheral blood, taken 360 days after TCRalphabeta/CD19-depleted stem cell transplant. This chain links TRBV6-1 with TRBJ1-1; D perhaps matches TRBD1 (6 bases). CDR3: CASSQGRMNTEAFF. The CDR3 DNA reads TGTGCCAGCAGCCAGGGGCGAATGAACACTGAAGCTTTCTTT.